This T cell receptor beta chain is from a study of shared clonotypes between healthy human individuals. Replicate PCRs from sorted subsets contained about 200 ng DNA, which is some 32,000 T cell genomes. Using immunoSEQ multiplex PCR, the repertoire was profiled, and TCRdb retains in-frame clones only, with some absent. This sample has about 680,000 clones, with roughly 73% found just once. Findings and caveats of the study: Some clonotypes were shared by all four sorted-subset donors, while others were not shared. The non-shared ones had lower generation probabilities than the shared ones.

Donors comprised healthy HIV-negative adults lacking recent acute infections or vaccinations. Into CD45RA+ naive and CD45RA-negative memory subsets, the CD4+ cells were split. On this clone itself: The antigen remains unidentified.

The sequence was obtained from a woman younger than 45 in good health. Sample: memory CD4+ T cells sorted from blood. Stated subset: CD45RA-negative fraction.

The CDR3 DNA sequence: TGTGCCAGCAGTTACGAGAACACCGGGGAGCTGTTTTTT. This encodes CASSYENTGELFF. The chain is built from TRBV6-6 and TRBJ2-2, with D hard to call. The CDR3 is 13 amino acids. Germline V gene data show CDR1 as MNHNY and CDR2 as SVGAGI (reference sequence). V dropped 2 bases and J dropped 1 base, with 2 bases sitting between them.